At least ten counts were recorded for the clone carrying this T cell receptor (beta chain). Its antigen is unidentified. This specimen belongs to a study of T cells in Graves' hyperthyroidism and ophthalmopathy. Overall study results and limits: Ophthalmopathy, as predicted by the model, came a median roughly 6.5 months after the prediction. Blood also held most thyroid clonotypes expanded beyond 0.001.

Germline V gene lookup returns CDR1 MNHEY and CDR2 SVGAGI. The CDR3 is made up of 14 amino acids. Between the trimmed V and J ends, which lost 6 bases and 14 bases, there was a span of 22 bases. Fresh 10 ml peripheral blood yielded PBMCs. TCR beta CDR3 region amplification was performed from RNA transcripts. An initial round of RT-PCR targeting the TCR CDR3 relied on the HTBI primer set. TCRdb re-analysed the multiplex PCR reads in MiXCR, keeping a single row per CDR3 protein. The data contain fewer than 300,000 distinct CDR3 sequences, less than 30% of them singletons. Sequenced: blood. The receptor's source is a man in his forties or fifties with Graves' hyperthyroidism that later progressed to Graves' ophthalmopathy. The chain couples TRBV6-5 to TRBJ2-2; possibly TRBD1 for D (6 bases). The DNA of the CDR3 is TGTGCCAGCAGCAAACTCTGGACAGCCCTGGAACTGTTTTTT. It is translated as CASSKLWTALELFF.